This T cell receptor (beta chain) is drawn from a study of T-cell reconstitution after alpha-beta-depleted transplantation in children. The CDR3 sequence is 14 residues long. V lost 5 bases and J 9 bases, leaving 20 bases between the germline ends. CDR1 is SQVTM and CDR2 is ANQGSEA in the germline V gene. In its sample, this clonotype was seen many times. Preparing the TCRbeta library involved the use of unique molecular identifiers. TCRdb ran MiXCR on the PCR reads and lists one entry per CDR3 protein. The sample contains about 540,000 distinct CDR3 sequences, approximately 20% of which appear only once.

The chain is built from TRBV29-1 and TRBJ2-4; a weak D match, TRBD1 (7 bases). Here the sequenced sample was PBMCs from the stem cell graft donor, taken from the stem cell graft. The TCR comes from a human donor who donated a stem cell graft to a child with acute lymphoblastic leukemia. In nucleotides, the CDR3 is TGCAGCGTTTGGGACTCCAGGGGGACGGGCATTCAGTACTTC. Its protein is CSVWDSRGTGIQYF.